Listed here are 5 T cell receptor beta chains from one sample, sequenced in a study of T cell responses to AZD1222 COVID-19 vaccine. Using immunoSEQ multiplex PCR, the repertoire was profiled, and TCRdb retains in-frame clones only, with some absent. The sample shows over 110,000 clones, 90% of them seen only once. Source: peripheral blood, taken 28 days after the second AZD1222 dose. The receptor set was obtained from an adult who received the AZD1222 COVID-19 vaccine.

This chain joins TRBV20-1 and TRBJ2-1; 7 positions match TRBD2. The CDR3 totals 11 residues. Germline V lookup: CDR1 DFQATT, CDR2 SNEGSKA (reference sequence). The CDR3 region is CRIGGGNEQFF. In DNA, the CDR3 is TGCAGGATTGGGGGGGGCAATGAGCAGTTCTTC.

The gene calls are TRBV20-1 and TRBJ2-7; D is unclear. The CDR3 has 10 amino acids. V dropped 5 bases and J dropped 3 bases, with 5 bases sitting between them. Germline V gene data show CDR1 as DFQATT and CDR2 as SNEGSKA (reference sequence). In nucleotides, the CDR3 is TGCAGTGCTGGCAGCTACGAGCAGTACTTC. It specifies CSAGSYEQYF.

By share, this clone ranks as medium-sized. V and J are TRBV12-3 or TRBV12-4 and TRBJ1-1; TRBD1 agrees at 9 bases. V shed 8 bases and J 5 bases; nucleotides not matched to a gene: 6. The CDR3 consists of 13 residues. For the CDR3, the DNA is TGTGCCAGCGGACAGGGGATTCTAACTGAAGCTTTCTTT. Residues: CASGQGILTEAFF.

The rearrangement joins TRBV14 to TRBJ2-1; either TRBD1 or TRBD2 may fit D (5 bases each). The CDR3 is made up of 14 amino acids. Germline V gene sequence: CDR1 SGHDN, CDR2 FVKESK. V was cut by 1 base and J by 10 bases, with 14 bases left in between. The CDR3 here is CASSQVYGAGEQFF. CDR3 nucleotides: TGTGCCAGCAGCCAAGTTTACGGGGCAGGAGAGCAGTTCTTC.

The CDR3 loop is CASSSGTSRLTDTQYF. The CDR3 DNA is TGTGCCAGCAGCTCTGGGACTAGTCGGTTAACAGATACGCAGTATTTT. The rearrangement joins TRBV7-9 to TRBJ2-3; 8 nucleotides match TRBD2. The V gene's germline CDR1 is SEHNR and CDR2 FQNEAQ (reference sequence). V lost 4 bases to trimming and J lost 3 bases; unmatched junction nucleotides: 9. The CDR3 has 16 amino acids. The full variable domain, with the rest looked up from reference TRBV7-9 and TRBJ2-3, is DTGVSQNPRHKITKRGQNVTFRCDPISEHNRLYWYRQTLGQGPEFLTYFQNEAQLEKSRLLSDRFSAERPKGSFSTLEIQRTEQGDSAMYLCASSSGTSRLTDTQYFGPGTRLTVL.